This T cell receptor beta chain was identified in a study of cytomegalovirus exposure and HLA in healthy donors. Regarding the study as a whole: A later analysis associated 15,000 or so TCR beta sequences with HLA alleles at a 0.05 false discovery rate.

It was with 60 Vbeta and 13 Jbeta primers that the PCR ran. In the authors' workflow: A later analysis counted 70 million to 85 million unique TCR beta chains, 10 million to 12 million shared. Profiled with immunoSEQ multiplex PCR; TCRdb holds only in-frame clones, not every one. V and J calls plus clone size are reproduced from that table; the DNA served to infer D and trimming. The repertoire consists of some 90,000 clones, with 80% occurring once and the leading ten covering around a quarter. The germline gives CDR1 GTSNPN, CDR2 SVGIG (reference sequence). V dropped 5 bases and J dropped 6; count of bases not matched to a gene: 11. The CDR3 extends over 15 amino acids. In this sample, this clone turned up once. Its antigen is undetermined.

The clonotype originates from a woman aged 50 to 60 in good health and CMV-seropositive. Sequencing used PBMCs. The chain combines TRBV30 with TRBJ2-3, with 10 bases identical to TRBD2. The CDR3 bases are TGTGCCTGGTACTCAGCGGGGGGGCCTTCCGATACGCAGTATTTT. Translating gives CAWYSAGGPSDTQYF.